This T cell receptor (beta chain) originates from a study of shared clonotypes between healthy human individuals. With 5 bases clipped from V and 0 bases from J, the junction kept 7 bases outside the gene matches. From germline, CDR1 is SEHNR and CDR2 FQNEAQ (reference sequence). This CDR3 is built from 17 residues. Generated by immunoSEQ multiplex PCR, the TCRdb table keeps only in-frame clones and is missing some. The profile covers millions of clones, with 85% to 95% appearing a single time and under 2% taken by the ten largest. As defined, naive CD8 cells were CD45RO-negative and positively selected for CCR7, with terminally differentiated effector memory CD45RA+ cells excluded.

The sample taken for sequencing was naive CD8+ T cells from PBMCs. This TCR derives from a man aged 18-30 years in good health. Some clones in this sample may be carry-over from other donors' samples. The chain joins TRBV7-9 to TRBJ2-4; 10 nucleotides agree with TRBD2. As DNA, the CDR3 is TGTGCCAGCAGCACACATCTAGCGGGAGTAGCCAAAAACATTCAGTACTTC. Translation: CASSTHLAGVAKNIQYF. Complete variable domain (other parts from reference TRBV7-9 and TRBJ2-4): DTGVSQNPRHKITKRGQNVTFRCDPISEHNRLYWYRQTLGQGPEFLTYFQNEAQLEKSRLLSDRFSAERPKGSFSTLEIQRTEQGDSAMYLCASSTHLAGVAKNIQYFGAGTRLSVL.